Sequencing of this TCR beta chain was carried out in a study of Graves' ophthalmopathy and Graves' hyperthyroidism. Clinical symptoms and serum thyroxine were used for diagnosis; TRAb, thyroid ultrasound and orbital computed tomography were also relied on. The sample holds many counts of this clonotype. The CDR3 runs 11 residues. Germline V gene data show CDR1 as LNHDA and CDR2 as SQIVND (reference sequence). V lost 8 bases to trimming and J lost 3 bases, with 8 bases between them. The authors amplified TCR beta CDR3 regions from RNA transcripts. HTBI primers were used in a first-round RT-PCR, which preceded a second-round multiplex PCR. TCRdb fed the multiplex PCR reads into MiXCR, producing one record per CDR3 protein. The data show under 250,000 distinct CDR3 sequences, 25% to 30% seen once.

This clonotype originated in a man in his fifties with Graves' ophthalmopathy. V and J are TRBV19 and TRBJ2-7; D possibly corresponds to TRBD2 (6 bases). The specimen sequenced was peripheral blood. As DNA, the CDR3 is TGTGCCAGTCGGGGGTACTACGAGCAGTACTTC. Its protein is CASRGYYEQYF.